Reported below is one T cell receptor beta chain. Antigen: not known. Trimming at V came to 7 bases and at J to 4 bases, leaving 10 bases not matched to a gene. The CDR3 is 17 residues long. CDR1 is SGHAT, CDR2 FQDESV, per germline (reference sequence). This sample stems from a study of cytomegalovirus exposure and HLA in healthy donors. The study ran its PCR with 60 Vbeta and 13 Jbeta primers. Original processing methods: In a later analysis, around 10 million of 65 million to 80 million unique beta chains occurred in at least two donors. The table came from immunoSEQ multiplex PCR; TCRdb's copy has only in-frame clones and leaves some out. The DNA gave D and trimming, while V, J and clone size come from that table. The table lists approximately 150,000 clones, 80% to 90% of them singletons, with about 10% in the top ten. General observations from the study: TCR beta sequences reportedly predicted most subjects' HLA-A and HLA-B alleles accurately.

This chain connects TRBV11-1 to TRBJ2-1, with TRBD2 identical over 13 bases. The specimen was PBMCs. This sequence was found in a man in his fifties in good health and CMV-seropositive. CDR3 DNA: TGTGCCAGCACCAACCAATGGGGACTAGCGGGATACAATGAGCAGTTCTTC. This gives the protein CASTNQWGLAGYNEQFF.